This T cell receptor beta chain was retrieved from a study of blood T cell repertoires in COVID-19. Study-level information: The United States, Italy and Spain provided the acute and convalescent COVID-19 samples. From T cells, B-cell-depleted T cells, or PBMCs came the material, which was cDNA or gDNA.

The length of the CDR3 is 14 residues. V was clipped by 6 bases and J by 5 bases; unmatched bases: 12. CDR1 is SQVTM and CDR2 is ANQGSEA in the germline V gene. As processed by the authors: Amplified reference gene primers provided the basis for estimating nucleated cell counts. Libraries were prepared by immunoSEQ multiplex PCR; TCRdb keeps only in-frame clonotypes and omits some of them. Clone size and the V and J calls come from that table; the DNA yielded D and trimming. This sample has around 170,000 clones, with around 84% found just once. Sequencing input: peripheral blood. This receptor was identified in a man aged 30 to 45 with active or convalescent COVID-19. This chain uses TRBV29-1 with TRBJ1-2, with TRBD1 identical over 7 bases. This CDR3 reads CSVPTRGTAYGYTF. The CDR3 DNA is TGCAGCGTCCCGACCCGGGGGACAGCGTATGGCTACACCTTC.